A single sample is the source of the 19 T cell receptor beta chains below, sequenced in a study of response to subunit inactivated influenza vaccine. Each CDR3 protein gets one entry after TCRdb re-called the RT-PCR reads with MiXCR. The table includes fewer than 800,000 distinct CDR3 sequences, 15% to 19% detected once. This specimen consisted of PBMCs from blood, obtained about 11 days after vaccination. All receptors derive from a middle-aged man who received an inactivated influenza vaccine.

This clonotype was picked up a small number of times. The gene calls are TRBV15 and TRBJ2-2, with a tentative D call TRBD2 (6 bases). The CDR3 is 17 residues long. Germline values: CDR1 LNHNV, CDR2 YYDKDF (reference sequence). The V gene lost 6 bases and the J gene lost 7 bases, with 24 bases spanning the gap. The CDR3 region is CATRRGSGARVGGELFF. CDR3 DNA: TGTGCCACCAGGCGGGGTTCGGGAGCTCGTGTAGGCGGGGAGCTGTTTTTT.

This clonotype has a handful of counts. This sequence joins TRBV6-1 and TRBJ2-1, with TRBD2 matching over 11 bases. CDR3 size: 14 residues. V shed 6 bases and J 5 bases; nucleotides not matched to a gene: 3. CDR1 is MNHNS, CDR2 SASEGT, per germline. CDR3 nucleotide sequence: TGTGCCAGCAGACTAGCGGGAGATCACAATGAGCAGTTCTTC. Residues: CASRLAGDHNEQFF.

The chain couples TRBV7-9 to TRBJ2-5, with 7 bases matching TRBD1. V lost 5 bases and J lost 3; bases outside the gene matches: 12. CDR1 is SEHNR, CDR2 FQNEAQ, per germline (reference sequence). This CDR3 spans 16 amino acids. The CDR3 nucleotides read TGTGCCAGCAGCCTCAATAGGGACAGAAAAAAAGAGACCCAGTACTTC. Its translation: CASSLNRDRKKETQYF.

There are a few counts of this clonotype. The chain links TRBV6-2 or TRBV6-3 to TRBJ2-3; 9 nucleotides match TRBD2. The germline V gene encodes CDR1 MNHEY and CDR2 SVGEGT. V shed 10 bases, J shed 5 bases, and the junction held 28 bases outside the gene matches. The CDR3 runs 20 residues. The CDR3 nucleotides read TGTGCCACCGGGCGGTCAGGGACTAGCAAATTCTTGGTGGGTCTAGATACGCAGTATTTT. Amino acids: CATGRSGTSKFLVGLDTQYF.

The chain links TRBV4-2 to TRBJ1-5; TRBD1 agrees at 7 bases. CDR1 LGHNA and CDR2 YNFKEQ come from the germline V gene. The CDR3 loop spans 19 amino acids. Germline trimming cut 1 base from V and 6 bases from J; bases unmatched to any gene: 18. DNA for the CDR3: TGTGCCAGCAGCCAAGTTGTCTTGGGAAGCGACAGGGCGTTTCAGCCCCAGCATTTT. Its protein is CASSQVVLGSDRAFQPQHF.

This clonotype was seen a few times. This chain connects TRBV6-1 to TRBJ1-4, with 8 bases fitting TRBD1. Trimming at V came to 6 bases and at J to 0 bases, leaving 9 bases not matched to a gene. This CDR3 spans 17 amino acids. Looked up from germline, CDR1 is MNHNS and CDR2 is SASEGT. The chain's CDR3 is CASSPGQGGATNEKLFF. The CDR3 nucleotides read TGTGCCAGCAGCCCCGGACAGGGTGGCGCAACTAATGAAAAACTGTTTTTT.

This clonotype appeared a few times. The chain carries TRBV25-1 and TRBJ1-1; D is ambiguous. CDR3 length: 13 amino acids. Per germline, CDR1 MGHDK and CDR2 SYGVNS. V lost 3 bases and J lost 4, with 9 bases in between. The CDR3, as DNA: TGTGCCAGCAGTGATATGTTCTTCACTGAAGCTTTCTTT. Encoded protein: CASSDMFFTEAFF.

V usage is TRBV7-7 and J usage is TRBJ2-2, with D possibly matching TRBD1 (5 bases). The germline V gene has CDR1 SSHAT and CDR2 FNYEAQ (reference sequence). This CDR3 spans 17 amino acids. Trimming took off 5 bases at V and 4 bases at J, with 20 bases between the two ends. The CDR3 loop is CASSPHSIGVTTGELFF. For the CDR3, the DNA is TGTGCCAGCAGCCCCCACTCGATAGGGGTAACCACCGGGGAGCTGTTTTTT.

CDR3 sequence (DNA): TGTGCCAGCAGCTCCGGACTGGCCTTCACAATGAGGCAGTTCTTC. Translated: CASSSGLAFTMRQFF. The chain links TRBV7-2 to TRBJ2-1; possible D gene TRBD2, 5 bases. This CDR3 has 15 residues. Trimming left V 4 bases short and J 12 bases short, with 22 bases between. CDR1 is SGHTA and CDR2 is FQGNSA in the germline V gene. The full variable domain, completed using reference TRBV7-2 and TRBJ2-1, is GAGVSQSPSNKVTEKGKDVELRCDPISGHTALYWYRQSLGQGLEFLIYFQGNSAPDKSGLPSDRFSAERTGGSVSTLTIQRTQQEDSAVYLCASSSGLAFTMRQFFGPGTRLTVL.

The V and J genes are TRBV3-1 and TRBJ1-5, with unresolved D. CDR1 is LGHDT and CDR2 is YNNKEL in the germline V gene (reference sequence). V was shortened by 0 bases and J by 3 bases, with 12 bases between the two germline ends. The CDR3 sequence is 16 residues long. The CDR3 sequence is CASSQDLEAINQPQHF. CDR3 coding DNA: TGTGCCAGCAGCCAAGATCTAGAAGCTATCAATCAGCCCCAGCATTTT.

This chain joins TRBV2 and TRBJ2-1; D is undetermined. Germline V gene data show CDR1 as SNHLY and CDR2 as FYNNEI. The CDR3 consists of 15 residues. Trimming shortened V by 1 base and J by 3 bases, and 10 bases separated the two germline ends. Written as DNA, the CDR3 is TGTGCCAGCAGTGAAGGGGGAACCCTCTACAATGAGCAGTTCTTC. Protein: CASSEGGTLYNEQFF.

This clonotype was recorded a few times. The chain employs TRBV9 and TRBJ1-6; 8 bases are shared with TRBD1. This CDR3 comprises 15 residues. V lost 4 bases, J lost 9 bases, and 9 bases stayed unmatched. The germline CDR1 and CDR2 sequences are SGDLS and YYNGEE. The DNA for the CDR3 is TGTGCCAGCAGCTTTCGGACAGGGAGTAGTTCACCCCTCCACTTT. This encodes CASSFRTGSSSPLHF.

The CDR3 DNA reads TGTGCCAGCAGCGTAGAGGGTGCCACCAATCAGCCCCAGCATTTT. Residues: CASSVEGATNQPQHF. This chain links TRBV9 with TRBJ1-5; no definite D call. The germline V gene encodes CDR1 SGDLS and CDR2 YYNGEE. This CDR3 is 15 amino acids long. Trimming pared 0 bases from V and 3 bases from J, leaving 10 bases between.

The rearrangement links TRBV20-1 to TRBJ2-2, with 7 bases matching TRBD1. V lost 0 bases and J lost 7; bases outside the gene matches: 14. The CDR3 has 17 amino acids. Germline assignment: CDR1 DFQATT and CDR2 SNEGSKA (reference sequence). The CDR3 region has the DNA TGCAGTGCTAGAGATCCTAGCAACAGGGGAAGCTACGGGGAGCTGTTTTTT. This sequence encodes CSARDPSNRGSYGELFF.

The V gene is TRBV4-3, the J gene TRBJ2-6; the D gene is possibly TRBD2 (5 bases). CDR1 LGHNA and CDR2 YSLEER come from the germline V gene. This CDR3 is 19 amino acids long. V dropped 2 bases and J dropped 0 bases, with 17 bases sitting between them. As DNA, the CDR3 is TGCGCCAGCAGCCAATTTGATCCGAGGGCGGGCTCTGGGGCCAACGTCCTGACTTTC. It yields the protein CASSQFDPRAGSGANVLTF.

A few counts support this clonotype. The chain is built from TRBV12-3 or TRBV12-4 and TRBJ2-2; 12 bases fit TRBD1. The CDR3 covers 16 residues. J was trimmed by 7 bases and V by 6 bases; bases with no gene match: 9. CDR3: CASRAPGQGAGGELFF. CDR3 nucleotides: TGTGCCAGCAGGGCCCCGGGACAGGGGGCGGGCGGGGAGCTGTTTTTT.

This clonotype came up a few times. The chain carries TRBV28 and TRBJ2-7, with 8 nucleotides matching TRBD1. The CDR3 contains 15 residues. Germline V CDR1 and CDR2: MDHEN, SYDVKM. Trimming removed 5 bases from V and 7 bases from J; junction bases left unmatched: 13. Here the CDR3 DNA reads TGTGCCAGCAGTCCAGGAAGTCAGGGGGCTCGGGAGCAGTACTTC. This sequence encodes CASSPGSQGAREQYF.

The V gene is TRBV9, the J gene TRBJ2-5; 12 bases are a match to TRBD2. The V gene's germline CDR1 is SGDLS and CDR2 YYNGEE. This CDR3 contains 17 residues. The V and J ends lost 0 bases and 5 bases, in that order; junction bases with no gene match: 8. The CDR3 sequence is CASSVGLAGASGETQYF. The DNA for the CDR3 is TGTGCCAGCAGCGTAGGACTAGCGGGGGCGTCCGGGGAGACCCAGTACTTC. The full variable domain, with the rest looked up from reference TRBV9 and TRBJ2-5, is DSGVTQTPKHLITATGQRVTLRCSPRSGDLSVYWYQQSLDQGLQFLIQYYNGEERAKGNILERFSAQQFPDLHSELNLSSLELGDSALYFCASSVGLAGASGETQYFGPGTRLLVL.

This clonotype was counted between two and nine times. V is TRBV27 and J is TRBJ2-6, with D perhaps matching TRBD2 (6 bases). V shed 4 bases and J shed 2 bases, with 15 bases lying between them. The V gene's germline CDR1 is MNHEY and CDR2 SMNVEV (reference sequence). The CDR3 loop spans 17 amino acids. The CDR3 nucleotides are TGTGCCAGCAGTTCAAAGCGGGCCTTGCCTGGGGCCAACGTCCTGACTTTC. It is translated as CASSSKRALPGANVLTF.